These 32 T cell receptor beta chains share one sample of origin, sequenced in a study of T-cell memory formation after mild COVID-19. MiXCR, applied by TCRdb to the 5' RACE reads, yields one record per CDR3 protein. The sample includes just under 150,000 distinct CDR3 sequences, about 5.7% of them seen just once. The specimen was PBMCs or a T cell subset sorted from them (not recorded which). Source of these receptors: an adult woman who had mild COVID-19 (a few samples of this study predate the infection). Cell type and time point are not known.

In its sample, this clonotype was seen a few times. This chain links TRBV18 with TRBJ1-6; 8 positions agree with TRBD1. Germline V gene data show CDR1 as KGHSH and CDR2 as LQKENI. Germline trimming cut 5 bases from V and 10 bases from J; bases unmatched to any gene: 4. The CDR3 loop spans 13 amino acids. The CDR3 spells CASSWTGSSPLHF. The CDR3 DNA sequence: TGTGCCAGCTCATGGACAGGGTCCTCACCCCTCCACTTT.

This clonotype occurred many times. This chain uses TRBV6-6 with TRBJ1-5, with 7 positions matching TRBD1. Germline assignment: CDR1 MNHNY and CDR2 SVGAGI (reference sequence). The CDR3 covers 14 residues. After removal of 5 bases from V and 0 bases from J, the junction contained 1 base not matched to a gene. The CDR3 loop reads CASSPGGSNQPQHF. The CDR3 DNA follows: TGTGCCAGCAGTCCAGGGGGTAGCAATCAGCCCCAGCATTTT.

This clonotype was detected many times. V usage is TRBV6-5 and J usage is TRBJ1-1; 11 positions match TRBD1. The CDR3 covers 14 residues. The germline V gene has CDR1 MNHEY and CDR2 SVGAGI. The V and J ends lost 5 bases and 6 bases, in that order; junction bases with no gene match: 5. CDR3 sequence reads: CASSPSGQGAEAFF. In DNA, the CDR3 is TGTGCCAGCAGTCCATCGGGACAGGGGGCTGAAGCTTTCTTT.

This clonotype has a handful of counts. The rearrangement joins TRBV18 to TRBJ1-6; D not resolved. V was clipped by 2 bases and J by 7 bases, with 12 bases between them. CDR3 length equals 15 residues. CDR1 KGHSH and CDR2 LQKENI come from the germline V gene. The CDR3, as DNA: TGTGCCAGCTCACCAAGCACGGTGACAAATTCACCCCTCCACTTT. The encoded protein is CASSPSTVTNSPLHF.

The table lists this clonotype with a few counts. Here the CDR3 reads CASSLEVPVVGGGTGELFF. The DNA for the CDR3 is TGTGCCAGCAGCTTGGAGGTCCCGGTCGTGGGAGGGGGCACCGGGGAGCTGTTTTTT. The V gene is TRBV5-4, the J gene TRBJ2-2; D is possibly TRBD2 (7 bases). Trimming stripped 0 bases from V and 4 bases from J, with 22 bases between. Germline loops: CDR1 SGHNT, CDR2 YYREEE (reference sequence). There are 19 residues in the CDR3. The complete variable domain, with remaining parts taken from reference TRBV5-4 and TRBJ2-2, reads ETGVTQSPTHLIKTRGQQVTLRCSSQSGHNTVSWYQQALGQGPQFIFQYYREEENGRGNFPPRFSGLQFPNYSSELNVNALELDDSALYLCASSLEVPVVGGGTGELFFGEGSRLTVL.

The CDR3, as DNA: TGTGCCAGCAGTTTCCGGGGAAGGGGCTCCTACGAGCAGTACTTC. This encodes CASSFRGRGSYEQYF. The chain recombines TRBV12-3 or TRBV12-4 with TRBJ2-7; possibly TRBD1 or TRBD2 for D (5 bases each). This CDR3 has 15 amino acids. The V end lost 3 bases, the J end lost 0 bases, and 12 bases lay between the germline ends.

This clonotype was seen repeatedly, ten times or more. The rearrangement uses TRBV5-5 and TRBJ2-5, with TRBD2 as a possible D gene (5 bases). The CDR3 consists of 13 residues. V was trimmed by 4 bases and J by 1 base, leaving 8 bases between them. Per the germline V gene, CDR1 is SGHKS and CDR2 is YYEKEE (reference sequence). The CDR3 spells CASSPGIQETQYF. The CDR3, as DNA: TGTGCCAGCAGCCCGGGGATCCAAGAGACCCAGTACTTC.

This clonotype was observed many times. The chain combines TRBV5-1 with TRBJ2-1; TRBD2 agrees at 10 bases. Germline-derived CDR1 and CDR2 are SGHRS and YFSETQ. J lost 10 bases, V lost 0 bases, and 7 bases had no gene match. This CDR3 contains 15 residues. This CDR3 is CASSLAASGRGEQFF. The DNA of the CDR3 is TGCGCCAGCAGCTTGGCCGCTAGCGGGAGAGGAGAGCAGTTCTTC.

This clonotype came up a few times. This rearrangement joins TRBV6-5 to TRBJ2-3; 13 nucleotides agree with TRBD2. This CDR3 is 16 amino acids long. V trimming: 6 bases; J trimming: 3 bases; junction bases outside the gene matches: 6. Germline CDR1 MNHEY, CDR2 SVGAGI. CDR3 DNA: TGTGCCAGCAGACCAACTAGCGGGAGGGCGACAGATACGCAGTATTTT. Translated: CASRPTSGRATDTQYF.

This clonotype was counted ten times or more. The chain employs TRBV20-1 and TRBJ2-3; 10 bases match TRBD2. The CDR3 has 15 amino acids. CDR1 and CDR2 from the germline V gene are DFQATT and SNEGSKA (reference sequence). V shed 3 bases and J 2 bases; nucleotides not matched to a gene: 5. CDR3 protein: CSARASGGHTDTQYF. CDR3 nucleotides: TGCAGTGCTAGGGCTAGCGGGGGACACACAGATACGCAGTATTTT.

This clonotype has a count of ten or more. The chain couples TRBV7-8 to TRBJ2-1; 11 positions agree with TRBD1. The CDR3 is made up of 18 amino acids. With 4 bases clipped from V and 3 bases from J, the junction kept 11 bases outside the gene matches. The germline V gene has CDR1 SGHVS and CDR2 FQNEAQ. The DNA of the CDR3 is TGTGCCAGCAGCTCCACATTTCTCGGGACAGGGGGCTACAATGAGCAGTTCTTC. It translates to CASSSTFLGTGGYNEQFF.

The J gene is TRBJ1-2, the V gene TRBV12-3 or TRBV12-4; D remains ambiguous. This CDR3 contains 14 residues. Trimming removed 6 bases from V and 9 bases from J, with 20 bases in between. DNA for the CDR3: TGTGCCAGCAGCCCCGGGTTCCTAACTATGAGCTACACCTTC. It codes for CASSPGFLTMSYTF.

The chain joins TRBV7-9 to TRBJ1-4; weak D call: TRBD1 (6 bases). Trimming removed 5 bases at V and 3 bases at J, with 13 bases between. Germline lookup yields CDR1 SEHNR and CDR2 FQNEAQ (reference sequence). The CDR3 extends over 15 amino acids. In nucleotides, the CDR3 is TGTGCCAGCAGCGCTGGGGGGGGGCCTAATGAAAAACTGTTTTTT. Its translation is CASSAGGGPNEKLFF.

The chain links TRBV5-1 to TRBJ2-7, with 14 nucleotides matching TRBD2. CDR3 length: 17 amino acids. J was trimmed by 3 bases and V by 6 bases; bases with no gene match: 11. Looked up from germline, CDR1 is SGHRS and CDR2 is YFSETQ. The CDR3, as DNA: TGCGCCAGCACCCCGGGACTAGCGGGGGTAGGGGACTACGAGCAGTACTTC. The encoded protein is CASTPGLAGVGDYEQYF.

V and J are TRBV6-4 and TRBJ1-1, with D maybe TRBD1 (6 bases). Germline-derived CDR1 and CDR2 are MRHNA and SNTAGT. This CDR3 has 13 residues. Trimming took 6 bases from V and 3 from J, leaving 11 bases between them. The CDR3 protein is CASSAEGDTEAFF. The CDR3 region has the DNA TGTGCCAGCAGCGCGGAGGGGGACACTGAAGCTTTCTTT.

This clonotype appeared many times. V usage is TRBV7-2 and J usage is TRBJ2-1; TRBD1 agrees at 9 bases. This CDR3 has 16 residues. The junction had 7 bases not matched to a gene; V was cut back by 5 bases and J by 2 bases. Per the germline V gene, CDR1 is SGHTA and CDR2 is FQGNSA. CDR3 sequence (DNA): TGTGCCAGCAGCACTCGACAGGGGGTCACCTACAATGAGCAGTTCTTC. This translates into CASSTRQGVTYNEQFF.

This clonotype was seen ten or more times. The chain joins TRBV7-9 to TRBJ2-3; 7 bases map to TRBD1. The CDR3 contains 15 residues. Germline loops: CDR1 SEHNR, CDR2 FQNEAQ (reference sequence). V was pared by 0 bases and J by 3 bases, with 3 bases of the junction left unmatched. The DNA for the CDR3 is TGTGCCAGCAGCTTAGCCGGGACAGATACAGATACGCAGTATTTT. Its translation: CASSLAGTDTDTQYF.

This clonotype was seen more than once but under ten times. The gene calls are TRBV7-9 and TRBJ2-2; D perhaps matches TRBD1 (5 bases). CDR3 length: 12 residues. Germline V gene sequence: CDR1 SEHNR, CDR2 FQNEAQ (reference sequence). V was shortened by 5 bases and J by 6 bases, with 7 bases between the two germline ends. CDR3 region: CASSRQSGELFF. DNA for the CDR3: TGTGCCAGCAGCCGACAGTCCGGGGAGCTGTTTTTT.

V gene TRBV12-3 or TRBV12-4 combines with J gene TRBJ2-5; D is uncertain. The ends were cut back, 2 bases at V and 3 bases at J, with 7 bases in the middle. The CDR3 is made up of 13 amino acids. CDR3 region: CASSLRNKETQYF. CDR3 DNA: TGTGCCAGCAGTTTACGGAATAAAGAGACCCAGTACTTC.

This clonotype was recorded a few times. This chain connects TRBV5-1 to TRBJ1-1; D uncertain. V lost 2 bases to trimming and J lost 1 base, with 12 bases between them. Germline CDR1 and CDR2: SGHRS and YFSETQ. The CDR3 loop spans 15 amino acids. The DNA for the CDR3 is TGCGCCAGCAGCTTTCTGGGGATCCCGAACACTGAAGCTTTCTTT. Translated, it gives CASSFLGIPNTEAFF.

This sequence joins TRBV2 and TRBJ2-7; D might be TRBD2 (6 bases). CDR1 SNHLY and CDR2 FYNNEI come from the germline V gene. The CDR3 spans 17 residues. V lost 0 bases, J lost 2 bases, and 17 bases lay in between. This CDR3 is CASSEANQGLKAYEQYF. The CDR3 DNA follows: TGTGCCAGCAGTGAAGCGAACCAGGGACTGAAAGCCTACGAGCAGTACTTC. Looking up the rest from reference TRBV2 and TRBJ2-7 gives the full variable domain: EPEVTQTPSHQVTQMGQEVILRCVPISNHLYFYWYRQILGQKVEFLVSFYNNEISEKSEIFDDQFSVERPDGSNFTLKIRSTKLEDSAMYFCASSEANQGLKAYEQYFGPGTRLTVT.

The chain couples TRBV4-2 to TRBJ1-4; D is perhaps TRBD1 (5 bases). Germline loops: CDR1 LGHNA, CDR2 YNFKEQ. CDR3 length: 16 amino acids. Trimming shortened V by 7 bases and J by 2 bases, and 17 bases separated the two germline ends. CDR3 DNA sequence: TGTGCCAGCACTTCAGACCCAGGGAACACTAATGAAAAACTGTTTTTT. Its translation: CASTSDPGNTNEKLFF.

The table lists this clonotype with a few counts. This sequence joins TRBV19 and TRBJ2-6; D ambiguous. The CDR3 runs to 14 residues. The germline CDR1 and CDR2 sequences are LNHDA and SQIVND (reference sequence). V was trimmed by 7 bases and J by 0 bases, leaving 7 bases between them. The CDR3 DNA follows: TGTGCCAGTAATACCCTCTCTGGGGCCAACGTCCTGACTTTC. This gives the protein CASNTLSGANVLTF.

This clonotype showed up many times. The chain carries TRBV24-1 and TRBJ2-1; no definite D call. Looked up from germline, CDR1 is KGHDR and CDR2 is SFDVKD. V lost 4 bases and J 7 bases, leaving 4 bases between the germline ends. This CDR3 region has 11 residues. DNA of the CDR3: TGTGCCACCAGTGACCCGAATGAGCAGTTCTTC. Its translation: CATSDPNEQFF.

This clonotype was counted many times. The V and J genes are TRBV4-1 and TRBJ2-2; a possible D gene is TRBD2 (6 bases). Germline loops: CDR1 MGHRA, CDR2 YSYEKL. The CDR3 has 15 amino acids. Trimming removed 4 bases from V and 0 bases from J, with 9 bases in between. The CDR3 DNA follows: TGCGCCAGCAGCCCCGGGACTTCGAACACCGGGGAGCTGTTTTTT. Encoded protein: CASSPGTSNTGELFF.

The J gene is TRBJ2-1, the V gene TRBV3-1; 7 nucleotides line up with TRBD1. The CDR3 is 16 residues long. The germline CDR1 and CDR2 sequences are LGHDT and YNNKEL (reference sequence). The V gene end was trimmed by 1 base and the J gene end by 1 base; junction bases not matched to a gene: 4. The CDR3 sequence is CASSQGQGRSYNEQFF. The CDR3 nucleotides read TGTGCCAGCAGCCAAGGACAGGGACGTTCCTACAATGAGCAGTTCTTC.

This clonotype occurred many times. The chain employs TRBV12-3 or TRBV12-4 and TRBJ2-1, with 11 bases fitting TRBD2. V lost 2 bases, J lost 4 bases, and 1 base stayed unmatched. CDR3 length: 15 residues. CDR3 residues: CASSLLAGGYNEQFF. The DNA for the CDR3 is TGTGCCAGCAGTTTACTAGCGGGGGGATACAATGAGCAGTTCTTC.

This clonotype was counted between two and nine times. This sequence joins TRBV12-3 or TRBV12-4 and TRBJ1-1; 7 bases agree with TRBD1. The CDR3 is 14 residues long. With 6 bases clipped from V and 0 bases from J, the junction kept 4 bases outside the gene matches. The CDR3 loop is CASRAGTVNTEAFF. The CDR3 DNA sequence: TGTGCCAGCAGGGCCGGGACAGTGAACACTGAAGCTTTCTTT.

The chain combines TRBV7-2 with TRBJ2-1; 8 positions match TRBD2. The V gene end was trimmed by 5 bases and the J gene end by 7 bases; junction bases not matched to a gene: 13. In germline, CDR1 is SGHTA, CDR2 FQGNSA. The CDR3 sequence is 16 residues long. The CDR3 region is CASSLPGLAGRNEQFF. The CDR3 DNA follows: TGTGCCAGCAGCCTCCCCGGACTAGCCGGACGGAATGAGCAGTTCTTC.

The chain is built from TRBV7-3 and TRBJ2-3; 9 bases fit TRBD1. V lost 5 bases to trimming and J lost 6 bases; unmatched junction nucleotides: 9. CDR1 is SGHTA, CDR2 FQGTGA, per germline. The CDR3 is 15 residues long. As DNA, the CDR3 is TGTGCCAGCAGCCCAACGGGACAGGGCTGGGATACGCAGTATTTT. This gives the protein CASSPTGQGWDTQYF.

This clonotype was detected only a few times. The genes are TRBV5-5 and TRBJ2-7; D assignment may be TRBD1 or TRBD2 (7 bases each). CDR3 size: 16 residues. Germline CDR1 is SGHKS and CDR2 is YYEKEE (reference sequence). V was trimmed by 4 bases and J by 0 bases, leaving 17 bases between them. The CDR3 DNA sequence: TGTGCCAGCAGCCCCAGGGGGGGCTCCAGCTCCTACGAGCAGTACTTC. The encoded protein is CASSPRGGSSSYEQYF.

The chain carries TRBV7-8 and TRBJ2-5; TRBD1 agrees at 10 bases. The germline V gene encodes CDR1 SGHVS and CDR2 FQNEAQ. This CDR3 has 16 residues. The ends lost 5 bases at V and 1 base at J; junction bases unmatched: 7. The CDR3 loop reads CASSTRTGGFQETQYF. CDR3 DNA: TGTGCCAGCAGCACCCGGACAGGGGGGTTCCAAGAGACCCAGTACTTC.